This is a list of T cell receptor beta chains from one sample in a study of blood T cell repertoires in COVID-19. Produced via immunoSEQ multiplex PCR; TCRdb's table is partial and in-frame only. The sample lists roughly 68,000 clones, roughly 84% occurring once. The material sequenced was peripheral blood. All receptors derive from a man aged 45-65 years with active COVID-19. Both conserved end residues are part of each CDR3. Each record gives: J gene, V gene, D gene, clone size, CDR3 DNA, CDR3 protein. A D gene is named only where the DNA matches it firmly. Not every row has a clone size; where given, it reads once, few, many or a size class.

TRBJ1-4,TRBV10-3,TRBD1,-,TGTGCCATCAGTGGGGGATCCGGGACAGGGGCACTAGCAACTAATGAAAAACTGTTTTTT,CAISGGSGTGALATNEKLFF
TRBJ2-7,TRBV29-1,TRBD1,few,TGCAGCGTTGAAGTGGGGACAGCCGAGCAGTACTTC,CSVEVGTAEQYF
TRBJ1-2,TRBV29-1,-,-,TGCAGCGCCCTAGACAGAAGGAACTATGGCTACACCTTC,CSALDRRNYGYTF
TRBJ1-1,TRBV30,-,-,TGTGCCTGCAGACCGAGGAGCACTGAAGCTTTCTTT,CACRPRSTEAFF
TRBJ2-7,TRBV6-5,TRBD1,once,TGTGCCAGCAGATCCGGGACAGGGATCTACGAGCAGTACTTC,CASRSGTGIYEQYF
TRBJ2-2,TRBV27,-,-,TGTGCCAGCAAAGCGCAGGGGCTAGTAGACACCGGGGAGCTGTTTTTT,CASKAQGLVDTGELFF
TRBJ1-1,TRBV5-8,TRBD1,-,TGTGCCAGCAGCTTGGAATCGGACAGGGTCACTGAAGCTTTCTTT,CASSLESDRVTEAFF
TRBJ1-2,TRBV7-2,-,once,TGTGCCAGCAGCTTAGGCAGGGAAGACGGCTACACCTTC,CASSLGREDGYTF
TRBJ2-5,TRBV27,-,-,TGTGCCAGCAGTTTAGGGAGGATGCCTAGCGTGCAAGAGACCCAGTACTTC,CASSLGRMPSVQETQYF
TRBJ1-5,TRBV28,TRBD1,-,TGTGCCAGCAGCTACTACGGACAGGGTAATAGCAATCAGCCCCAGCATTTT,CASSYYGQGNSNQPQHF
TRBJ2-1,TRBV7-8,TRBD2,-,TGTGCCAGCAGCTTAGTAGCGGGGGGGCCCCATGAGCAGTTCTTC,CASSLVAGGPHEQFF
TRBJ2-7,TRBV7-9,-,few,TGTGCCAGCAGCTTAGATCGCGGACTCTACGAGCAGTACTTC,CASSLDRGLYEQYF
TRBJ1-4,TRBV28,TRBD1,once,TGTGCCAGCTCCAGTCCGGGACAGGGTGAAAAACTGTTTTTT,CASSSPGQGEKLFF
TRBJ2-3,TRBV7-3,TRBD2,-,TGTGCCAGCAGCTCACACGGGCGGGAGAGGACAGATACGCAGTATTTT,CASSSHGRERTDTQYF
TRBJ2-5,TRBV28,TRBD1,-,TGTGCCAGCAGTCCGGGGACAGGACTTCAAGAGACCCAGTACTTC,CASSPGTGLQETQYF
TRBJ2-2,TRBV11-3,-,once,TGTGCCAGCAGCCCGAGGGCCCTGAACACCGGGGAGCTGTTTTTT,CASSPRALNTGELFF
TRBJ2-6,TRBV5-6,-,-,TGTGCCAGCAGCTCAGTCCCCTCTGGGGCCAACGTCCTGACTTTC,CASSSVPSGANVLTF